This TCR beta chain stems from a study of blood T cell repertoires in COVID-19. The wider study: The United States, Italy and Spain were the sources of the acute and convalescent COVID-19 samples.

The CDR3 contains 13 residues. Trimming took 3 bases from V and 8 from J; bases not matched to a gene: 7. In germline, CDR1 is SGDLS, CDR2 YYNGEE. Profiling relied on immunoSEQ multiplex PCR, and the TCRdb table lists in-frame clones only, not all of them. The sample carries approximately 70,000 clones, about nine tenths recorded once. The chain couples TRBV9 to TRBJ1-2; 7 bases align to TRBD1. This sequence was found in a woman between 65 and 79 years old with acute or convalescent COVID-19. Specimen: peripheral blood. This CDR3 is CASSEGTALGYTF. CDR3 nucleotide sequence: TGTGCCAGCAGCGAAGGGACAGCTCTGGGCTACACCTTC.